The 7 T cell receptor beta chains listed next were all sequenced from one sample in a study of cytomegalovirus exposure and HLA in healthy donors. 60 Vbeta and 13 Jbeta primers were used in PCR. The assay was immunoSEQ multiplex PCR, and TCRdb's table has in-frame clones only and misses some. The table includes roughly 56,000 clones, approximately 87% detected once. Specimen: PBMCs. These receptors were collected from a young man in good health and CMV-seronegative.

This rearrangement joins TRBV5-8 to TRBJ2-7, with TRBD1 identical over 10 bases. The germline gives CDR1 SGHTS, CDR2 YDEGEE. The CDR3 consists of 15 residues. J lost 4 bases, V lost 4 bases, and 8 bases had no gene match. DNA for the CDR3: TGTGCCAGCAGCCCAGCGGGACAGGGGTCTTACGAGCAGTACTTC. The encoded protein is CASSPAGQGSYEQYF.

The chain joins TRBV30 to TRBJ2-1, with D unclear. The CDR3 covers 16 residues. Trimming pared 0 bases from V and 0 bases from J, leaving 12 bases between. CDR1 is GTSNPN, CDR2 SVGIG, per germline (reference sequence). The CDR3, as DNA: TGTGCCTGGAGTGTAATGCGTCGGAGCTCCTACAATGAGCAGTTCTTC. This encodes CAWSVMRRSSYNEQFF.

This chain's CDR3 is CASSEGTSGANVLTF. CDR3 DNA: TGCGCCAGCAGCGAGGGTACCTCTGGGGCCAACGTCCTGACTTTC. The chain joins TRBV5-1 to TRBJ2-6, with a possible D match to TRBD2 (5 bases). Germline V CDR1 and CDR2: SGHRS, YFSETQ. Trimming pared 4 bases from V and 0 bases from J, leaving 8 bases between. CDR3 length equals 15 residues.

The V gene is TRBV4-1, the J gene TRBJ1-5; D gene ambiguous. V was clipped by 1 base and J by 2 bases, with 12 bases between them. Germline V gives CDR1 MGHRA, CDR2 YSYEKL. This CDR3 has 16 residues. DNA of the CDR3: TGCGCCAGCAGCCAAGGACCCCTGAGGGGCAATCAGCCCCAGCATTTT. It is translated as CASSQGPLRGNQPQHF.

V gene TRBV4-1 combines with J gene TRBJ2-5, with 10 positions matching TRBD2. Germline assignment: CDR1 MGHRA and CDR2 YSYEKL. The V gene end was trimmed by 0 bases and the J gene end by 7 bases; junction bases not matched to a gene: 8. The CDR3 spans 16 residues. The CDR3: CASSQDQASGGRTQYF. CDR3 nucleotide sequence: TGCGCCAGCAGCCAAGATCAGGCTAGCGGGGGCCGGACCCAGTACTTC.

This chain joins TRBV30 and TRBJ1-2, with a weak D call TRBD1 (5 bases). This CDR3 has 16 residues. The germline V gene has CDR1 GTSNPN and CDR2 SVGIG (reference sequence). V dropped 1 base and J dropped 4 bases, with 19 bases sitting between them. DNA of the CDR3: TGTGCCTGGAGTGCCCCCTGGGAGGGGCGCGGCTATGGCTACACCTTC. It is translated as CAWSAPWEGRGYGYTF.

This chain connects TRBV5-1 to TRBJ2-7; a possible D gene is TRBD1 (6 bases). The CDR3 spans 12 residues. Germline V gives CDR1 SGHRS, CDR2 YFSETQ. Trimming took 4 bases from V and 5 from J, leaving 10 bases between them. CDR3 sequence (DNA): TGCGCCAGCAGCCCAGGGGAGAACGAGCAGTACTTC. Its translation is CASSPGENEQYF.